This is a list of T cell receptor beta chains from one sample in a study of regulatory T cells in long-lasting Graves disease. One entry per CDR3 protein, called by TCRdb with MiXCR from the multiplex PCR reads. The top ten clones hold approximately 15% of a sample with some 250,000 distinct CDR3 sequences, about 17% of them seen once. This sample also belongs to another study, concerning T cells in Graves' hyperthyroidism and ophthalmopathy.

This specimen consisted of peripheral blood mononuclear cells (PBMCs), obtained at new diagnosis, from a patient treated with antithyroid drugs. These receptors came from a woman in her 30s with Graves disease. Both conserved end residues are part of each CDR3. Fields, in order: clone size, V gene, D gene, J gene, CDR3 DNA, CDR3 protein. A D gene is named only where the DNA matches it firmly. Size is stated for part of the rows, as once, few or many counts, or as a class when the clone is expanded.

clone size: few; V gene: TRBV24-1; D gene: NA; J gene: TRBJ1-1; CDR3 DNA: TGTGCCACCAGTGATCGCAGGAACACTGAAGCTTTCTTT; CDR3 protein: CATSDRRNTEAFF
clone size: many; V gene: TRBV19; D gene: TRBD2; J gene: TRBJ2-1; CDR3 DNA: TGTGCCAGTAGTGTTTCTAGCGGGGGTCCTCCGGAGCAGTTCTTC; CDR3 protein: CASSVSSGGPPEQFF
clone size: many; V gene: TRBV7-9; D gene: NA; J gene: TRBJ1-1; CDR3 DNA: TGTGCCAGCAGCTTAGGGGGGGTCCCTGAAGCTTTCTTT; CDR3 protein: CASSLGGVPEAFF
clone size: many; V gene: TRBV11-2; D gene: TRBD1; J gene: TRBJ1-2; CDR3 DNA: TGTGCCAGCAGCTCCGGGACAGGGGAAGTCTATGGCTACACCTTC; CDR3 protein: CASSSGTGEVYGYTF
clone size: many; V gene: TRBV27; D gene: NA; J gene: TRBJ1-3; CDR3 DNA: TGTGCCAGCAGTCGGACCGTCGGAAACACCATATATTTT; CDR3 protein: CASSRTVGNTIYF
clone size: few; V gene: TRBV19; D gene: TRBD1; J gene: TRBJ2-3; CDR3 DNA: TGTGCCAGTAGTGTGGGACAGGGGTCAGATACGCAGTATTTT; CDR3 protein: CASSVGQGSDTQYF
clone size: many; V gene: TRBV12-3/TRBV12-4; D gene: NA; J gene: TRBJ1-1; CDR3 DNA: TGTGCCAGCAGACCGCTCACAGGGTTGAACACTGAAGCTTTCTTT; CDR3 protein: CASRPLTGLNTEAFF
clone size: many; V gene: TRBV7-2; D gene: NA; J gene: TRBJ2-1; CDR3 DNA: TGTGCCAGCAGCTTAGTGGGGGCGGAGAGCTCCTACAATGAGCAGTTCTTC; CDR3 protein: CASSLVGAESSYNEQFF
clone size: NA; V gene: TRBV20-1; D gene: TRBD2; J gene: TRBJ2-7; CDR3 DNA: TGCAGTGCTAGGAAAGCGGGGGGGCCCTACGAGCAGTACTTC; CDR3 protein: CSARKAGGPYEQYF
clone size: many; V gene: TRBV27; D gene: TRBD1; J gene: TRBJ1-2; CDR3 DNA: TGTGCCAGCAGTTTAGCGGGACAGCCTGGCTACACCTTC; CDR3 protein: CASSLAGQPGYTF
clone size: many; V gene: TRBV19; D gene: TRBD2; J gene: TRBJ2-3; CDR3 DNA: TGTGCCAGTAGTATGATGGCGGGGGGCTTCACAGATACGCAGTATTTT; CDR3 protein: CASSMMAGGFTDTQYF
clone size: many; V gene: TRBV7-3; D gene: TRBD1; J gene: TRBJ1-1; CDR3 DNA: TGTGCCAGCAGCTCCACCGGGACAGGGACGAACACTGAAGCTTTCTTT; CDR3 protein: CASSSTGTGTNTEAFF
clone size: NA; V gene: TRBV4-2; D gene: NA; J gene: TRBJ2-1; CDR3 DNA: TGTGCCAGCAGCCAAGATGGCTATAAGTCCAATGAGCGGTTCTTC; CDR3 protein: CASSQDGYKSNERFF
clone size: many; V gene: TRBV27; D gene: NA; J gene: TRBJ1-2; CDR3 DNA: TGTGCCAGCAGTTCGACAGTGAACTATGGCTACACCTTC; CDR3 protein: CASSSTVNYGYTF
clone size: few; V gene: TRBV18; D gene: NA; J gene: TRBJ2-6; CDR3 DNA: TGTGCCAGCTCTAGAGGAGACCTCTCTGGGGCCAACGTCCTGACTTTC; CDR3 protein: CASSRGDLSGANVLTF
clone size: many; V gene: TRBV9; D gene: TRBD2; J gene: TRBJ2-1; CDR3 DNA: TGTGCCAGCAGCGTAGCCTCCTTTCGTGAGCGGGGGGGCTACAATGAGCAGTTCTTC; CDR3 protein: CASSVASFRERGGYNEQFF
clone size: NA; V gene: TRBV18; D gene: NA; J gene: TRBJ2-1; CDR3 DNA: TGTGCCAGCTCACCCAGGGGCGGCCTAACTGGGGGCAATGAGCAGTTCTTC; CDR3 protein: CASSPRGGLTGGNEQFF
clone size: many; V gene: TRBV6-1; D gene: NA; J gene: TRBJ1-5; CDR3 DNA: TGTGCCAGCAGTCCGGGGGGCTCTAGTCAGCCCCAGCATTTT; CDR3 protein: CASSPGGSSQPQHF
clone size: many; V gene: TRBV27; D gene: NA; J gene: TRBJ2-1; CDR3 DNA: TGTGCCAGCAGACCAGCGATAGTCTCCTACAATGAGCAGTTCTTC; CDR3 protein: CASRPAIVSYNEQFF
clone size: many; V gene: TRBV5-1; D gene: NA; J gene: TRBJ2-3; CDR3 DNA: TGCGCCAGCAGGCCCCGGGGCGAGACAGATACGCAGTATTTT; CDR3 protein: CASRPRGETDTQYF
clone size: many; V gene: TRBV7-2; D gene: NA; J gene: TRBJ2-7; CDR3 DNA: TGTGCCAGCAGCTTATTCGGTTTTGAAAACTCCTACGAGCAGTACTTC; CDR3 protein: CASSLFGFENSYEQYF
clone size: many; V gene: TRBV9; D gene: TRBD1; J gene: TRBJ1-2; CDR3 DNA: TGTGCCAGCAGCGCCGGCGGGCAGGGGGCTGAGGGCTACACCTTC; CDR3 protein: CASSAGGQGAEGYTF
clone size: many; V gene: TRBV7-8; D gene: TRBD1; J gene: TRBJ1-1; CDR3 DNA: TGTGCCAGCAGCTCACGACAGGGGATTGGCACTGAAGCTTTCTTT; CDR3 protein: CASSSRQGIGTEAFF
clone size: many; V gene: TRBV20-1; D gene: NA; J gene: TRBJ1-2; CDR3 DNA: TGCAGTGCTCTAACCCCCGTCAGCGACTATGGCTACACCTTC; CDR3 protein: CSALTPVSDYGYTF
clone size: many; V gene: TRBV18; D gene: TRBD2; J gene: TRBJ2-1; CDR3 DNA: TGTGCCAGCTCACCACGGGGGGACTACAACAATGAGCAGTTCTTC; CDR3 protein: CASSPRGDYNNEQFF